Given below is one TCR beta chain in context. This specimen comes from a study of shared T cell receptors in the human thymus. Germline-derived CDR1 and CDR2 are SGHAT and FQNNGV. The CDR3 has 16 residues. The V end was cut by 5 bases, the J end by 0 bases, with 14 bases between. Produced via immunoSEQ multiplex PCR; TCRdb's table is partial and in-frame only. The sample carries hundreds of thousands of clones, 80% to 90% recorded once. These data were likewise used in another study, on human thymus T cells. That source adds: Donation was from healthy Finnish infants who were having corrective surgery that addressed congenital heart defects. Thymus was obtained from resections taken during corrective heart surgery. V and J gene usage appeared biased in thymic and blood repertoires. Related work found strong thymic repertoire overlap between unrelated individuals.

The TCR comes from a boy less than two years old with a congenital heart defect. This chain connects TRBV11-2 to TRBJ2-4; tentative D call: TRBD1 (6 bases). Sequencing input: thymocytes. CDR3 in DNA: TGTGCCAGCAGCACCCGACAGGTTCTAGCCAAAAACATTCAGTACTTC. Residues: CASSTRQVLAKNIQYF.